This is a list of T cell receptor beta chains from one sample in a study of T cell repertoires in cytomegalovirus infection. TCRdb fed the reads into MiXCR, producing one record per CDR3 protein. The data hold around 450,000 distinct CDR3 sequences, with over 9% observed a single time. Sequencing input: PBMCs. The receptors originated from a human donor in good health (CMV status not recorded). Some clones in this sample may be carry-over from other donors' samples. Each CDR3 is given with its conserved first and last residue. A D gene is named only where the DNA matches it firmly. The listing skips clone size in some rows; elsewhere it reads once, few, many or a size class.

TRBV28	NA	TRBJ2-3	NA	TGTGCCAGCAGTACGTGGGGCGAAGGTACGCAGTATTTT	CASSTWGEGTQYF
TRBV24-1	NA	TRBJ2-5	NA	TGTGCCACCAGTTTGTTTCAGCCTATGGAAGAGACCCAGTACTTC	CATSLFQPMEETQYF
TRBV10-3	many	TRBJ2-1	TRBD2	TGTGCCATCAGCCCTACTAGCGGGGGGGCCGATGAGCAGTTCTTC	CAISPTSGGADEQFF
TRBV7-8	many	TRBJ1-2	TRBD1	TGTGCCAGCAGCCTCGGGACAGGGAGCCTACCGACCTTC	CASSLGTGSLPTF
TRBV28	many	TRBJ2-5	NA	TGTGCCAGCAGTTCGCTATCCGGGCTAAGGGGAGAGACCCAGTACTTC	CASSSLSGLRGETQYF
TRBV7-9	few	TRBJ1-1	TRBD1	TGTGCCAGCAGCTTGGAAGGGGGCAGGATGTTGAACACTGAAGCTTTCTTT	CASSLEGGRMLNTEAFF
TRBV27	many	TRBJ1-1	TRBD1	TGTGCCAGCAGGTTAGGACAGGGGGCTGTCACTGAAGCTTTCTTT	CASRLGQGAVTEAFF
TRBV28	NA	TRBJ1-1	TRBD1	TGTGCCAGCAGTCCGGCTTTTCCGGGACAGGGGGTAAAGAATGAAGCTTTCTTT	CASSPAFPGQGVKNEAFF
TRBV7-9	many	TRBJ1-3	NA	TGTGCCAGCAGCTTTAGTAACCCGGACACCATATATTTT	CASSFSNPDTIYF
TRBV7-3	many	TRBJ2-3	TRBD2	TGTGCCAGCAGCTCGTTTCGGGGGGACACAGATACGCAGTATTTT	CASSSFRGDTDTQYF
TRBV6-5	NA	TRBJ2-5	NA	TGTGCCAGCAGCCTCAGGGTTTACCAAGAGACCCAGTACTTC	CASSLRVYQETQYF
TRBV20-1	NA	TRBJ1-5	TRBD1	TGCAGTGCTAGCTCTGAGGACAGGGGTAGTGGCAGCCAGCCCCAGCATTTT	CSASSEDRGSGSQPQHF
TRBV5-4	NA	TRBJ2-1	TRBD2	TGTGCCAGCAGTTCCGGGACTAGCGGGGCCGGCTCCTACAATGAGCAGTTCTTC	CASSSGTSGAGSYNEQFF
TRBV6-1	NA	TRBJ1-2	NA	TGTGCCAGCAGGAGGACAGAATCATATGGCTACACCTTC	CASRRTESYGYTF
TRBV12-3/TRBV12-4	many	TRBJ2-5	NA	TGTGCCAGCAGCCTGAGGGGGGGACGGGAGACCCAGTACTTC	CASSLRGGRETQYF
TRBV2	NA	TRBJ1-4	NA	TGTGCCAGCATGCCCTGGGGATATAATGAAAAACTGTTTTTT	CASMPWGYNEKLFF
TRBV6-5	many	TRBJ2-5	NA	TGTGCCAGCAGTTACCGCACTGACAGAGAGACCCAGTACTTC	CASSYRTDRETQYF
TRBV7-3	many	TRBJ2-5	NA	TGTGCCAGCAGCTTGGGCACAGAGACCCAGTACTTC	CASSLGTETQYF
TRBV10-3	many	TRBJ2-1	NA	TGTGCCATCAGCACAGGGTACAATGAGCAGTTCTTC	CAISTGYNEQFF
TRBV7-2	many	TRBJ2-5	NA	TGTGCCAGCAGCGGATGGACCCAAGAGACCCAGTACTTC	CASSGWTQETQYF
TRBV4-2	few	TRBJ2-2	NA	TGTGCCAGCAGCCAAGAAGCCAGCGGGCCCTTTCTGGCCGGGGAGCTGTTTTTT	CASSQEASGPFLAGELFF
TRBV20-1	NA	TRBJ2-5	NA	TGCAGTGCTAGAGAAGGCGAGGGGACAAAGACCCAGTACTTC	CSAREGEGTKTQYF
TRBV4-1	many	TRBJ2-5	TRBD1	TGCGCCAGCAGCCAAGACGCGGTCGGGACAGGACAAGAGACCCAGTACTTC	CASSQDAVGTGQETQYF
TRBV20-1	NA	TRBJ2-1	NA	TGCAGTGCTAGCATAGCGCCACCGAGCTCCTACAATGAGCAGTTCTTC	CSASIAPPSSYNEQFF
TRBV5-4	many	TRBJ2-3	NA	TGTGCCAGCAGCTTGGGAGCCCGGGGACACCGGTTCACAGATACGCAGTATTTT	CASSLGARGHRFTDTQYF
TRBV30	NA	TRBJ2-2	TRBD1	TGTGCCTGGGAACAGGGGGCCATGAACACCGGGGAGCTGTTTTTT	CAWEQGAMNTGELFF
TRBV7-2	many	TRBJ2-1	TRBD2	TGTGCCAGCAGGCCAACTAGCGGGACGGACAATGAGCAGTTCTTC	CASRPTSGTDNEQFF
TRBV20-1	once	TRBJ2-2	NA	TGCAGTGCTGACCGGGGCGGGACGAACACCGGGGAGCTGTTTTTT	CSADRGGTNTGELFF
TRBV20-1	NA	TRBJ1-5	NA	TGCAGTGCTAGAGATGACGCTGGCGGCAATCAGCCCCAGCATTTT	CSARDDAGGNQPQHF
TRBV20-1	NA	TRBJ2-7	TRBD1	TGCAGTGCTAGAGGGACAGGGGATCTCCTAGGGAACGAGCAGTACTTC	CSARGTGDLLGNEQYF